This record covers a single T cell receptor beta chain. Its specificity is unknown. The sample comes from a study of cytomegalovirus exposure and HLA in healthy donors. General study points: TRBV6-2, TRBV6-3 and other indistinguishable V segments were excluded.

Use of 60 Vbeta and 13 Jbeta primers characterized the PCR. Clones were read by immunoSEQ multiplex PCR, and TCRdb kept only the in-frame ones, dropping some. Of some 110,000 clones listed, approximately 80% are singletons. Trimming took 6 bases from V and 5 from J, leaving 11 bases between them. The CDR3 sequence is 13 residues long. CDR1 and CDR2 from the germline V gene are KGHSH and LQKENI. The receptor was isolated from a woman in her twenties or thirties in good health and CMV-seronegative. V usage is TRBV18 and J usage is TRBJ1-5; D is unresolved. Material for sequencing was PBMCs. This CDR3 reads CASSSSRDQPQHF. CDR3 in DNA: TGTGCCAGCTCCAGTAGTCGGGATCAGCCCCAGCATTTT.